A single sample gave rise to the 17 T cell receptor beta chains below, sequenced in a study of metastatic and nonmetastatic thyroid tumors. TCRdb ran MiXCR on the PCR reads. Of 30,000 or so clones listed, roughly 25% were seen once; the top ten hold about 8.9%. Every patient was untreated before thyroid surgery. Sequencing was done on a sample of blood. The receptor source for this set is a female donor with papillary thyroid cancer or a benign thyroid nodule (not recorded which). Some clones in this sample may be carry-over from other donors' samples.

The chain employs TRBV11-1 and TRBJ1-2; the match to TRBD1 covers 7 bases. The CDR3 runs to 15 residues. J lost 6 bases, V lost 5 bases, and 12 bases had no gene match. Germline CDR1 SGHAT, CDR2 FQDESV (reference sequence). CDR3: CASSRGTVNVDGYTF. The CDR3 coding sequence is TGTGCCAGCAGCCGCGGGACAGTCAATGTGGATGGCTACACCTTC. The variable domain in full, with the rest retrieved from reference TRBV11-1 and TRBJ1-2, is EAEVAQSPRYKITEKSQAVAFWCDPISGHATLYWYRQILGQGPELLVQFQDESVVDDSQLPKDRFSAERLKGVDSTLKIQPAELGDSAMYLCASSRGTVNVDGYTFGSGTRLTVV.

The rearrangement uses TRBV12-3 or TRBV12-4 and TRBJ2-7; 7 bases match TRBD1. Trimming took 7 bases from V and 7 from J; bases not matched to a gene: 7. The CDR3 is 12 amino acids. CDR3 protein: CASMGTVREQYF. CDR3 bases: TGTGCCAGCATGGGGACAGTACGGGAGCAGTACTTC.

With regard to this clone: One junction end does not reproduce the germline sequence, and a read error may be involved. The rearrangement links TRBV6-1 to TRBJ2-7, with D hard to call. Germline V gives CDR1 MNHNS, CDR2 SASEGT. The CDR3 spans 11 residues. The DNA for the CDR3 is TGTGGCAGCAACCAGTGTCCCGAGCAGTACTTC. Its translation: CGSNQCPEQYF.

This clone was found many times. J is TRBJ2-1 and V is TRBV10-2; 9 bases fit TRBD2. V shed 0 bases and J 4 bases; nucleotides not matched to a gene: 4. The germline CDR1 and CDR2 sequences are WSHSY and SAAADI. The CDR3 runs to 16 residues. This CDR3 is CASSESTLAGYNEQFF. DNA for the CDR3: TGCGCCAGCAGTGAGTCGACGCTAGCGGGGTACAATGAGCAGTTCTTC.

This chain uses TRBV6-1 with TRBJ2-5; 8 bases are a match to TRBD2. CDR1 MNHNS and CDR2 SASEGT come from the germline V gene. The CDR3 spans 16 residues. V shed 6 bases, J shed 5 bases, and the junction held 14 bases outside the gene matches. CDR3 DNA: TGTGCCAGCAGCCCTGACGACTGGCCGGGAGGGGAGACCCAGTACTTC. It specifies CASSPDDWPGGETQYF.

This clone was found many times. This chain links TRBV7-2 with TRBJ2-1; 7 nucleotides align to TRBD2. CDR1 and CDR2 from the germline V gene are SGHTA and FQGNSA. The CDR3 length is 14 residues. The junction had 7 bases not matched to a gene; V was cut back by 6 bases and J by 5 bases. The DNA for the CDR3 is TGTGCCAGCAGACCCATGGCGGGAGACAATGAGCAGTTCTTC. It yields the protein CASRPMAGDNEQFF.

This clone was detected many times. The rearrangement joins TRBV12-3 or TRBV12-4 to TRBJ2-5; 8 bases match TRBD1. CDR3 size: 15 residues. Trimming at V came to 5 bases and at J to 4 bases, leaving 9 bases not matched to a gene. The CDR3: CASSPPGQERETQYF. In DNA, the CDR3 is TGTGCCAGCAGTCCGCCGGGACAGGAACGAGAGACCCAGTACTTC.

In this sample, this clone turned up many times. At the DNA level, this CDR3 is encoded by other sequences in the same sample as well. CDR3 amino acids: CAYSGQGHTGELFF. CDR3 DNA: TGTGCGTATTCAGGACAGGGACACACCGGGGAGCTGTTTTTT. The genes are TRBV28 and TRBJ2-2, with 8 bases fitting TRBD1. Germline V gene lookup returns CDR1 MDHEN and CDR2 SYDVKM. The CDR3 consists of 14 residues.

This clone has at least ten counts. The chain couples TRBV5-1 to TRBJ2-6, with a tentative D call TRBD1 (6 bases). The CDR3 consists of 15 residues. Germline V gene sequence: CDR1 SGHRS, CDR2 YFSETQ. V was shortened by 4 bases and J by 2 bases, with 10 bases between the two germline ends. CDR3 bases: TGCGCCAGCAGCGTAGGACAGACTGGGGCCAACGTCCTGACTTTC. This encodes CASSVGQTGANVLTF. The full variable domain, completed using reference TRBV5-1 and TRBJ2-6, is KAGVTQTPRYLIKTRGQQVTLSCSPISGHRSVSWYQQTPGQGLQFLFEYFSETQRNKGNFPGRFSGRQFSNSRSEMNVSTLELGDSALYLCASSVGQTGANVLTFGAGSRLTVL.

This clone was picked up many times. The rearrangement links TRBV9 to TRBJ1-2, with a weak D call TRBD1 (5 bases). The CDR3 consists of 15 residues. V was cut by 3 bases and J by 0 bases, with 12 bases left in between. Germline CDR1 is SGDLS and CDR2 is YYNGEE. This chain's CDR3 is CASSATGTPNYGYTF. The CDR3 DNA reads TGTGCCAGCAGCGCTACGGGGACCCCTAACTATGGCTACACCTTC.

This clone was counted at least ten times. The chain recombines TRBV6-2 or TRBV6-3 with TRBJ1-4; TRBD1 might be the D (5 bases). Germline-derived CDR1 and CDR2 are MNHEY and SVGEGT. The CDR3 length is 14 residues. V lost 5 bases to trimming and J lost 8 bases, with 15 bases between them. CDR3 in amino acids: CASSLTGTTEKLFF. Written as DNA, the CDR3 is TGTGCCAGCAGTCTAACCGGGACTACAGAAAAACTGTTTTTT.

This clone was detected many times. Here the CDR3 reads CASSFGRQGYTGELFF. The CDR3 nucleotides are TGTGCCAGCAGCTTTGGTCGACAGGGGTACACCGGGGAGCTGTTTTTT. The chain is built from TRBV11-2 and TRBJ2-2; 8 bases fit TRBD1. Trimming removed 3 bases from V and 3 bases from J; junction bases left unmatched: 6. The germline V gene encodes CDR1 SGHAT and CDR2 FQNNGV. The CDR3 spans 16 residues.

V is TRBV12-3 or TRBV12-4 and J is TRBJ1-3; the D is unclear. This CDR3 spans 15 amino acids. V lost 4 bases and J lost 4, with 14 bases in between. In DNA form, the CDR3 reads TGTGCCAGCAGTTCTGGAAGGGTTCCCGGAAACACCATATATTTT. It is translated as CASSSGRVPGNTIYF.

V usage is TRBV2 and J usage is TRBJ1-2; D is uncertain. This CDR3 spans 13 amino acids. Trimming pared 7 bases from V and 0 bases from J, leaving 9 bases between. Germline CDR1 is SNHLY and CDR2 is FYNNEI. CDR3 nucleotides: TGTGCCAGCAAAACCCGATCTAACTATGGCTACACCTTC. This translates into CASKTRSNYGYTF.

This clone was seen only a few times. The genes are TRBV2 and TRBJ2-7; no clear D gene. V was shortened by 6 bases and J by 3 bases, with 9 bases between the two germline ends. Germline V CDR1 and CDR2: SNHLY, FYNNEI. This CDR3 is built from 12 residues. CDR3 DNA: TGTGCCAGCAGCCGACCTAGCTACGAGCAGTACTTC. As protein: CASSRPSYEQYF.

This clone was counted at least ten times. This sequence joins TRBV10-2 and TRBJ2-7; D gene ambiguous. Germline V gene sequence: CDR1 WSHSY, CDR2 SAAADI. The CDR3 totals 13 residues. Trimming took 6 bases from V and 3 from J, leaving 12 bases between them. The CDR3 nucleotides read TGCGCCAGCAGGGGGATTGTAGACTACGAGCAGTACTTC. It encodes CASRGIVDYEQYF.

On this clone: Germline is not matched at one junction end, which may reflect a read error. The gene calls are TRBV28 and TRBJ2-7; D remains unclear. The CDR3 length is 14 residues. Germline assignment: CDR1 MDHEN and CDR2 SYDVKM. Here the CDR3 DNA reads TGTGCAAGCATTTTATTGGGATTCTCGTACGAGCAGTACTTC. It is translated as CASILLGFSYEQYF.